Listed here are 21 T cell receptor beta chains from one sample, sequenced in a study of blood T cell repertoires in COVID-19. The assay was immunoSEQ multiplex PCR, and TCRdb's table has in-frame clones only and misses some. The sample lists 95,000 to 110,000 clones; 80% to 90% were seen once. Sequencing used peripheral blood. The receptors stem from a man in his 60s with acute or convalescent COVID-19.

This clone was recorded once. Here the CDR3 DNA reads TGTGCCAGTAGCCAAGACAGGGGTTCCCGAGGGAATCAGCCCCAGCATTTT. Translation: CASSQDRGSRGNQPQHF. The chain combines TRBV19 with TRBJ1-5; the match to TRBD1 covers 8 bases. This CDR3 comprises 17 residues. With 6 bases clipped from V and 4 bases from J, the junction kept 14 bases outside the gene matches. Germline V gene sequence: CDR1 LNHDA, CDR2 SQIVND (reference sequence).

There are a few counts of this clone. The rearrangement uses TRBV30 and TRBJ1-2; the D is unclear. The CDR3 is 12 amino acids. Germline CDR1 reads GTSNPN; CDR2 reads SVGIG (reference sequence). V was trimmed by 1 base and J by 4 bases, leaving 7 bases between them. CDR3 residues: CAWSGLGYGYTF. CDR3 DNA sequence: TGTGCCTGGAGTGGACTAGGCTATGGCTACACCTTC. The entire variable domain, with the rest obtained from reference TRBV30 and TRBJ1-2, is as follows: SQTIHQWPATLVQPVGSPLSLECTVEGTSNPNLYWYRQAAGRGLQLLFYSVGIGQISSEVPQNLSASRPQDRQFILSSKKLLLSDSGFYLCAWSGLGYGYTFGSGTRLTVV.

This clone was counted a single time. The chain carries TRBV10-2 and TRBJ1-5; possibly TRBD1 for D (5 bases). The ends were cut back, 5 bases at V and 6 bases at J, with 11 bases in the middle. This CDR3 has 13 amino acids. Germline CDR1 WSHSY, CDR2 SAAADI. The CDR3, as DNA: TGCGCCAGCAGTAAGGGGATGGGTCAGCCCCAGCATTTT. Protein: CASSKGMGQPQHF.

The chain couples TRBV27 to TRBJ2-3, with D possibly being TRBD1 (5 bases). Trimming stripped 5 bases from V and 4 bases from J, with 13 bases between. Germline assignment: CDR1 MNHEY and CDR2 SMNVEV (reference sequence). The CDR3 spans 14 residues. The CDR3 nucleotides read TGTGCCAGCAGTCCTCCCAGGGATCCAGATACGCAGTATTTT. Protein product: CASSPPRDPDTQYF.

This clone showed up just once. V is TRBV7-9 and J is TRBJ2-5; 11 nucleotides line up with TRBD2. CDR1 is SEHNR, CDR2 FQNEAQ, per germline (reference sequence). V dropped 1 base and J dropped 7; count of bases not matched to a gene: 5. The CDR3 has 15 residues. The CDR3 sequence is CASSLELAGVGTQYF. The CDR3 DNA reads TGTGCCAGCAGCTTAGAACTAGCGGGAGTTGGGACCCAGTACTTC. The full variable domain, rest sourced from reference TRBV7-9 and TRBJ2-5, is DTGVSQNPRHKITKRGQNVTFRCDPISEHNRLYWYRQTLGQGPEFLTYFQNEAQLEKSRLLSDRFSAERPKGSFSTLEIQRTEQGDSAMYLCASSLELAGVGTQYFGPGTRLLVL.

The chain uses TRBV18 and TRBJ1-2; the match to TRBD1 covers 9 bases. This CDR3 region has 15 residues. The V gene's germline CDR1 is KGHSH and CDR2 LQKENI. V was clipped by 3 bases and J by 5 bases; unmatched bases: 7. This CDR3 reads CASSPGTGILYGYTF. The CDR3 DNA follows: TGTGCCAGCTCACCCGGGACAGGGATTTTGTATGGCTACACCTTC.

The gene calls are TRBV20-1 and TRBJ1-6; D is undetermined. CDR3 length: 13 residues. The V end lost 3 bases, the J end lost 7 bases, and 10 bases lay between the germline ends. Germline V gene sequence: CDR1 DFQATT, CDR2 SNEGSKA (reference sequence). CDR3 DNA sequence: TGCAGTGCTAGTCAACAGCCCAATTCACCCCTCCACTTT. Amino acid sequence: CSASQQPNSPLHF.

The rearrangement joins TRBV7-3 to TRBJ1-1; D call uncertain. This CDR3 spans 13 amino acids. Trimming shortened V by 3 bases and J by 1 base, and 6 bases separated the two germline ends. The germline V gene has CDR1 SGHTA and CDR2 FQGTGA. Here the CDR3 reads CASSFSSNTEAFF. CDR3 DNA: TGTGCCAGCAGCTTTTCCTCGAACACTGAAGCTTTCTTT.

The CDR3 bases are TGTGCCAGCAGTGTTAGCGGGACTGGCCCTCTCGCATACGAGCAGTACTTC. Its protein is CASSVSGTGPLAYEQYF. This chain joins TRBV2 and TRBJ2-7, with 8 bases lining up with TRBD2. Germline assignment: CDR1 SNHLY and CDR2 FYNNEI. Trimming took 4 bases from V and 4 from J; bases not matched to a gene: 15. The length of the CDR3 is 17 residues.

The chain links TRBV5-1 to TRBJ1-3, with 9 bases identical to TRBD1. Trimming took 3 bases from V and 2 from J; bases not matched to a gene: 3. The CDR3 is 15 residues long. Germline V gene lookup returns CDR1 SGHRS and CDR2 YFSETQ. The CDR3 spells CASSWDRATGNTIYF. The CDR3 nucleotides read TGCGCCAGCAGCTGGGACAGGGCGACTGGAAACACCATATATTTT.

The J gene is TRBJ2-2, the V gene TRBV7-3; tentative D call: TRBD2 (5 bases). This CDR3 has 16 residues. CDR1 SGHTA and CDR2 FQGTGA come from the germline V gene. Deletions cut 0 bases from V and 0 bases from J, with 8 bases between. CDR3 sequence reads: CASSLTGSANTGELFF. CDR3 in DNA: TGTGCCAGCAGCTTAACGGGGAGCGCGAACACCGGGGAGCTGTTTTTT.

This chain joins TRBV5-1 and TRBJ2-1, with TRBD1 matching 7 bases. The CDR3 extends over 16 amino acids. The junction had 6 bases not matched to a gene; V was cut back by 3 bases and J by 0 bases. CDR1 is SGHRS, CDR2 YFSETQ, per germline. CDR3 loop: CASSSGQTSSYNEQFF. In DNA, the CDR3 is TGCGCCAGCAGCTCGGGACAGACGAGCTCCTACAATGAGCAGTTCTTC.

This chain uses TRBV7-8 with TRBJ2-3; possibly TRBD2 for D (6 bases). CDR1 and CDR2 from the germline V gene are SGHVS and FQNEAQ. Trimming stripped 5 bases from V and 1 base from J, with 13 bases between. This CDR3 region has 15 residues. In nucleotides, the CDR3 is TGTGCCAGCAGCCTCGGGACTCTGGGCACAGATACGCAGTATTTT. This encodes CASSLGTLGTDTQYF.

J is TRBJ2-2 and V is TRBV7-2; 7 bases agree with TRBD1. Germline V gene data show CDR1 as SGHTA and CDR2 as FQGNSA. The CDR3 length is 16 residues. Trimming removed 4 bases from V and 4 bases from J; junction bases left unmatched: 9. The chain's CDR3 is CASSSHRGLITGELFF. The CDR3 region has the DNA TGTGCCAGCAGCTCCCACAGGGGCCTCATCACCGGGGAGCTGTTTTTT.

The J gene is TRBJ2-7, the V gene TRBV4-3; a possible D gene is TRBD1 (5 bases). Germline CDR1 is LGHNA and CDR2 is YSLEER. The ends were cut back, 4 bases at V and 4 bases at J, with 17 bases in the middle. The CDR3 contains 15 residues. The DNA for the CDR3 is TGCGCCAGCAGCCTAGAAAGCTCAGGGAATTACGAGCAGTACTTC. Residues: CASSLESSGNYEQYF.

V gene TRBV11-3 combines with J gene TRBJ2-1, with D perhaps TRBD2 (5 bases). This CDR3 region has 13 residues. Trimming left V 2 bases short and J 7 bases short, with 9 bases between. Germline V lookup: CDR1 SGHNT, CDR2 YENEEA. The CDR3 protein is CASSLLTGNEQFF. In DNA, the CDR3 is TGTGCCAGCAGCTTACTAACGGGGAATGAGCAGTTCTTC.

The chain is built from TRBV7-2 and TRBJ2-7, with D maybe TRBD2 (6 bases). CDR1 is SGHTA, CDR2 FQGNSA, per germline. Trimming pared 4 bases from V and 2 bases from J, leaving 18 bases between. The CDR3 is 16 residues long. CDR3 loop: CASSSQGASVAYEQYF. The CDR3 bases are TGTGCCAGCAGCTCCCAAGGGGCTAGCGTCGCCTACGAGCAGTACTTC.

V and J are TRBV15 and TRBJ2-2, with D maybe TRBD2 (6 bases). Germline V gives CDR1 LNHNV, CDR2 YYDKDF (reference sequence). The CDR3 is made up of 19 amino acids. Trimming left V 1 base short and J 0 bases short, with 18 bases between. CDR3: CATSRVLTSEFANTGELFF. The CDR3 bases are TGTGCCACCAGCAGAGTATTGACTAGTGAGTTCGCGAACACCGGGGAGCTGTTTTTT.

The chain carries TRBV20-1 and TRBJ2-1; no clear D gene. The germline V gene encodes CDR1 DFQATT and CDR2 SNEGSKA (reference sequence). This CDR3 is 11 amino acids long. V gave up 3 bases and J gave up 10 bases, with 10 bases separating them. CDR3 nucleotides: TGCAGTGCTAGGCTTATCGGGGAGCAGTTCTTC. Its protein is CSARLIGEQFF.

For the CDR3, the DNA is TGTGCCAGCAGCCGGGTGTCAAGCGGTGACACTGAAGCTTTCTTT. Translating gives CASSRVSSGDTEAFF. The J gene is TRBJ1-1, the V gene TRBV6-5; D remains unclear. The V and J ends lost 6 bases and 3 bases respectively, with 17 bases between them. CDR3 length: 15 residues. In germline, CDR1 is MNHEY, CDR2 SVGAGI.

The CDR3 loop is CASRDTGTGASYGYTF. The CDR3 DNA reads as TGTGCCAGCAGAGATACCGGGACAGGGGCTAGCTATGGCTACACCTTC. The chain joins TRBV2 to TRBJ1-2; 10 bases are shared with TRBD1. J was trimmed by 4 bases and V by 6 bases; bases with no gene match: 11. The CDR3 totals 16 residues. Germline V lookup: CDR1 SNHLY, CDR2 FYNNEI.